This T cell receptor (beta chain) stems from a study of T cell changes during pregnancy in multiple sclerosis. CDR3 size: 17 residues. The germline V gene has CDR1 SGDLS and CDR2 YYNGEE. The V and J ends lost 2 bases and 8 bases respectively, with 23 bases between them. Clones were sequenced by immunoSEQ multiplex PCR, and TCRdb holds only the in-frame ones, with some missing. The data hold some 50,000 clones, with approximately 90% observed a single time. The chain combines TRBV9 with TRBJ2-1, with D maybe TRBD1 (7 bases). The TCR sequence derives from a female donor with multiple sclerosis, enrolled in a pregnancy study. Sample: CD8+ T cells from peripheral blood mononuclear cells, taken in the second trimester of pregnancy. This CDR3 is CASSVIQRAGGGHEQFF. CDR3 coding DNA: TGTGCCAGCAGCGTCATTCAGAGGGCAGGGGGAGGCCATGAGCAGTTCTTC.